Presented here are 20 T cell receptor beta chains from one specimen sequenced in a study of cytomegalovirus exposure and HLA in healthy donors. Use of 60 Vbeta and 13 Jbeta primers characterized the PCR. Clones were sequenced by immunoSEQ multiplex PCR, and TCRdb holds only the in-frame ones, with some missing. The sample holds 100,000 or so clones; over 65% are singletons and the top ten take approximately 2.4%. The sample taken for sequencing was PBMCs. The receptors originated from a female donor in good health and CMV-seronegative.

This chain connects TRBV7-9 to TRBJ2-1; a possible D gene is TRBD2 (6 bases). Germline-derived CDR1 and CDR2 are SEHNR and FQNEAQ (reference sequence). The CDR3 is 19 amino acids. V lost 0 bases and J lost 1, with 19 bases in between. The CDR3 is CASSLASGGSGRSYNEQFF. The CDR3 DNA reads TGTGCCAGCAGCTTAGCTTCCGGGGGAAGTGGAAGGTCCTACAATGAGCAGTTCTTC.

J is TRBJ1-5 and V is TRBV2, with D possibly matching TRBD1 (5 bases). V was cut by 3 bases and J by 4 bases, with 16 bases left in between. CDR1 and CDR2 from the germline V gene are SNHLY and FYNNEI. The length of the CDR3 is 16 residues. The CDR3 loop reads CASSEGRGGANQPQHF. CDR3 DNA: TGTGCCAGCAGTGAGGGGCGCGGAGGGGCTAATCAGCCCCAGCATTTT.

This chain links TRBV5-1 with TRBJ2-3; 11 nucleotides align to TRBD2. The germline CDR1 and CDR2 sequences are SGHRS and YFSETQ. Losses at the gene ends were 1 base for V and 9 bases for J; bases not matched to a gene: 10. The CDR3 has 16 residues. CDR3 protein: CASSLSSSGGAETQYF. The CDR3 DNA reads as TGCGCCAGCAGCTTGAGTAGTAGCGGGGGGGCTGAGACGCAGTATTTT. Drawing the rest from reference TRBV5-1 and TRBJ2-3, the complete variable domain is KAGVTQTPRYLIKTRGQQVTLSCSPISGHRSVSWYQQTPGQGLQFLFEYFSETQRNKGNFPGRFSGRQFSNSRSEMNVSTLELGDSALYLCASSLSSSGGAETQYFGPGTRLTVL.

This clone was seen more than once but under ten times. The DNA for the CDR3 is TGTGCCAGCAGTTTGGGGACAGGGGGTCGGAACACTGAAGCTTTCTTT. Translated: CASSLGTGGRNTEAFF. V is TRBV6-5 and J is TRBJ1-1; TRBD1 matches 11 bases. The CDR3 has 16 amino acids. Unmatched junction bases numbered 5, after V lost 4 bases and J lost 1 base. Looked up from germline, CDR1 is MNHEY and CDR2 is SVGAGI.

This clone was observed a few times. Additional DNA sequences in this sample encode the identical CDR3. The CDR3 loop is CASSLREGDTQYF. The CDR3 coding sequence is TGTGCCAGCAGCTTAAGGGAGGGTGACACGCAGTATTTT. The chain has TRBV7-3 and TRBJ2-3; 7 bases are a match to TRBD2. The CDR3 loop spans 13 amino acids. Germline CDR1 and CDR2: SGHTA and FQGTGA. V dropped 1 base and J dropped 9; count of bases not matched to a gene: 4.

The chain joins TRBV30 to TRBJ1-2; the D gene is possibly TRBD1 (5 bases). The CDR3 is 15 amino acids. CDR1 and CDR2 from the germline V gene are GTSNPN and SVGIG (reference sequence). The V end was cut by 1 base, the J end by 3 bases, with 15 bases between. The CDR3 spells CAWSAVAGIYYGYTF. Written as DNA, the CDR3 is TGTGCCTGGAGTGCGGTGGCAGGGATTTACTATGGCTACACCTTC.

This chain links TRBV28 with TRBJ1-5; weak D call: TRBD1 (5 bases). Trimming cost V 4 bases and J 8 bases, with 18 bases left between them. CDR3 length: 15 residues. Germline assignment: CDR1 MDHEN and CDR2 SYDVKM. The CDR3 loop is CASSWVGPDVEPQHF. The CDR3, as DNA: TGTGCCAGCAGTTGGGTGGGGCCGGACGTGGAGCCCCAGCATTTT. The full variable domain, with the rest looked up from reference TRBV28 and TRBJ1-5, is DVKVTQSSRYLVKRTGEKVFLECVQDMDHENMFWYRQDPGLGLRLIYFSYDVKMKEKGDIPEGYSVSREKKERFSLILESASTNQTSMYLCASSWVGPDVEPQHFGDGTRLSIL.

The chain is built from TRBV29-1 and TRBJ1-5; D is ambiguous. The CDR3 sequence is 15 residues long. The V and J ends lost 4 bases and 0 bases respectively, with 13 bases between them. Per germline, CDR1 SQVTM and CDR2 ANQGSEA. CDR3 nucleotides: TGCAGCGTTGCTCCCTCAACAGATAGCAATCAGCCCCAGCATTTT. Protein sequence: CSVAPSTDSNQPQHF.

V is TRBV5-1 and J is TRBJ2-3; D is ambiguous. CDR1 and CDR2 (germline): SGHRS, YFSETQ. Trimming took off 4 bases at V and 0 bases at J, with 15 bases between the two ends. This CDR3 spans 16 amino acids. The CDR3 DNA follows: TGCGCCAGCAGCCCCCCGACTGTAGCTAGCACAGATACGCAGTATTTT. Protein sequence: CASSPPTVASTDTQYF.

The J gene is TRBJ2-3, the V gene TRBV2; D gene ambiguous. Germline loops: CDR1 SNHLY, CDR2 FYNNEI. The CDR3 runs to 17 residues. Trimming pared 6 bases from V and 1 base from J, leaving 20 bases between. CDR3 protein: CASSRPPQRGGTDTQYF. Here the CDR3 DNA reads TGTGCCAGCAGCCGTCCCCCCCAGAGAGGAGGCACAGATACGCAGTATTTT.

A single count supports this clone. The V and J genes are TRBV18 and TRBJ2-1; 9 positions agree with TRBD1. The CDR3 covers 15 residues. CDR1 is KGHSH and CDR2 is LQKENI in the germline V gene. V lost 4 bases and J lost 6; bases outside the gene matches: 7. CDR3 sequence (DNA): TGTGCCAGCTCACAAAAACAGGGGGCGGGCAATGAGCAGTTCTTC. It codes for CASSQKQGAGNEQFF.

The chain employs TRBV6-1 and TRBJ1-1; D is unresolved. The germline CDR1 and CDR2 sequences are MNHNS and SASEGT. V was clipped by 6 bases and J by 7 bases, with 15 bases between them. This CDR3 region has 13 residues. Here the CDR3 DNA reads TGTGCCAGCAGACTCCGACGGAGTAGTGAAGCTTTCTTT. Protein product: CASRLRRSSEAFF.

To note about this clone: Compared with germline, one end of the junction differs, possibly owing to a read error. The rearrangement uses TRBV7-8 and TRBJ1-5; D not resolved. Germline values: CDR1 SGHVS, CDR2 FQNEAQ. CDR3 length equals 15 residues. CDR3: CVSSLAPLGGQPQHF. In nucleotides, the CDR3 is TGTGTCAGCAGCTTAGCGCCCTTAGGCGGCCAGCCCCAGCATTTT.

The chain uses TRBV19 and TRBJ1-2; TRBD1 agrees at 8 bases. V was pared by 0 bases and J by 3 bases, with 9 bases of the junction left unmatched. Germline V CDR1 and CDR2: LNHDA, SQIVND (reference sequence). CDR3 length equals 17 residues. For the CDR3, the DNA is TGTGCCAGTAGTATAGATCTCCCAGGGGGCGGCGACTATGGCTACACCTTC. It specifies CASSIDLPGGGDYGYTF.

This chain's CDR3 is CASSFLTSPDHNEQFF. The CDR3 region has the DNA TGTGCCAGCAGTTTCCTGACTAGCCCAGATCACAATGAGCAGTTCTTC. The chain joins TRBV27 to TRBJ2-1; 7 bases match TRBD2. CDR1 is MNHEY, CDR2 SMNVEV, per germline (reference sequence). V trimming: 3 bases; J trimming: 5 bases; junction bases outside the gene matches: 10. There are 16 residues in the CDR3.

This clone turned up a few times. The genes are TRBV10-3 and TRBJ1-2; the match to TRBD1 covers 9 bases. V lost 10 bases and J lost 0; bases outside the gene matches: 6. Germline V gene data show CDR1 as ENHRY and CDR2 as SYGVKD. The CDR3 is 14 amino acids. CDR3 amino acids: CATTGTGSNYGYTF. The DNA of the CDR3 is TGTGCCACGACCGGGACAGGGTCTAACTATGGCTACACCTTC.

CDR3 nucleotide sequence: TGTGCCAGCAGTTCCGGGACAGTTAATGAAAAACTGTTTTTT. Amino acids: CASSSGTVNEKLFF. The chain is built from TRBV28 and TRBJ1-4, with TRBD1 matching 7 bases. The CDR3 spans 14 residues. Germline loops: CDR1 MDHEN, CDR2 SYDVKM. The junction had 3 bases not matched to a gene; V was cut back by 4 bases and J by 4 bases.

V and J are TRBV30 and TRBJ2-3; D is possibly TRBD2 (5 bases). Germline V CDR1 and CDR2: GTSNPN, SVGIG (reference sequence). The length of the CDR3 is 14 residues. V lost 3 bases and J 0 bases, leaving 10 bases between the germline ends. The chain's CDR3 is CAWRSGRSTDTQYF. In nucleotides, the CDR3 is TGTGCCTGGAGAAGCGGCAGAAGCACAGATACGCAGTATTTT.

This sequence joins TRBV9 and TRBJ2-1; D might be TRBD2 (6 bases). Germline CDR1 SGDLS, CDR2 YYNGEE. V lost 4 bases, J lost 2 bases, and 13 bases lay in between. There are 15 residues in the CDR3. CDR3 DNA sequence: TGTGCCAGCAGCCCCGGAGGGGCCCCCTACAATGAGCAGTTCTTC. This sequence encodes CASSPGGAPYNEQFF.

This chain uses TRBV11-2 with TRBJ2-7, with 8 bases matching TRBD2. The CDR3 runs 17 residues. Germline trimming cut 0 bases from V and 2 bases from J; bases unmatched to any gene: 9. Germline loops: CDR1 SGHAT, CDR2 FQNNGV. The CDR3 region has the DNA TGTGCCAGCAGCTTAGATTTTTTAGCGGGGCAAGCCTACGAGCAGTACTTC. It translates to CASSLDFLAGQAYEQYF.